A selection of T cell receptor beta chains follows, all from one sample in a study of blood T cell repertoires in COVID-19. Libraries were prepared by immunoSEQ multiplex PCR; TCRdb keeps only in-frame clonotypes and omits some of them. The sample has some 270,000 clones; roughly 91% are singletons. The sample comprised PBMCs or T cells enriched from blood (not recorded which). The receptors shown here come from a woman aged 55-69 years who had recovered from COVID-19. The CDR3 runs from the conserved cysteine through the conserved F or W. Fields, in order: J gene, clone size, D gene, V gene, CDR3 protein, CDR3 DNA. D genes are given only for firm matches. Not every row has a clone size; where given, it reads once, few, many or a size class.

TRBJ2-7,-,-,TRBV3-1/TRBV3-2,CASSQGRVGGGEQYF,TGTGCCAGCAGCCAAGGTCGGGTGGGAGGGGGCGAGCAGTACTTC
TRBJ1-4,-,-,TRBV18,CASSPRDLNEKLFF,TGTGCCAGCTCACCGCGGGACCTAAATGAAAAACTGTTTTTT
TRBJ2-1,-,-,TRBV5-6,CASSPGRGSYNEQFF,TGTGCCAGCAGCCCGGGCCGGGGGAGCTACAATGAGCAGTTCTTC
TRBJ1-4,few,-,TRBV5-1,CASSLVINEKLFF,TGCGCCAGCAGCTTGGTTATTAATGAAAAACTGTTTTTT
TRBJ1-3,-,-,TRBV18,CASSPGGSGNTIYF,TGTGCCAGCTCACCGGGGGGCTCTGGAAACACCATATATTTT
TRBJ1-1,-,-,TRBV2,CASSDQGRMNTEAFF,TGTGCCAGCAGTGACCAGGGCAGAATGAACACTGAAGCTTTCTTT
TRBJ1-6,-,-,TRBV7-9,CASSPGTSSSYNSPLHF,TGTGCCAGCAGCCCTGGGACATCGAGCTCCTATAATTCACCCCTCCACTTT
TRBJ2-3,-,-,TRBV7-5,CARSLGVAGDPDTQYF,TGTGCCAGAAGCTTAGGTGTAGCGGGGGACCCAGATACGCAGTATTTT
TRBJ2-7,-,TRBD1,TRBV5-4,CASSLGQGNEQYF,TGTGCCAGCAGCTTAGGACAGGGAAACGAGCAGTACTTC
TRBJ1-3,-,-,TRBV2,CASSDLPGRVAGNTIYF,TGTGCCAGCAGCGATCTACCTGGGAGGGTGGCTGGAAACACCATATATTTT
TRBJ1-5,-,TRBD1,TRBV10-3,CAISADRALTPNSNQPQHF,TGTGCCATCAGCGCGGACAGGGCCCTAACCCCTAACAGCAATCAGCCCCAGCATTTT
TRBJ2-3,-,TRBD1,TRBV29-1,CSVQGANTQYF,TGCAGCGTCCAGGGGGCAAATACGCAGTATTTT
TRBJ2-5,once,-,TRBV7-6,CASSLAFGEETQYF,TGTGCCAGCAGCTTAGCGTTTGGAGAAGAGACCCAGTACTTC